This entry lists 15 T cell receptor beta chains sequenced from one sample in a study of blood T cell repertoires in COVID-19. Assay: immunoSEQ multiplex PCR; the TCRdb copy retains only in-frame clones and omits some. The sample records some 47,000 clones, about 84% being singletons. What was sequenced was peripheral blood. These receptors were obtained from a woman aged 55-70 years with acute or convalescent COVID-19.

V is TRBV24-1 and J is TRBJ1-2; 8 bases map to TRBD1. This CDR3 spans 14 amino acids. Losses at the gene ends were 2 bases for V and 8 bases for J; bases not matched to a gene: 6. Germline V gene data show CDR1 as KGHDR and CDR2 as SFDVKD. The CDR3, as DNA: TGTGCCACCAGTGATTCGGCAGGGGGCCACGGCTACACCTTC. Translation: CATSDSAGGHGYTF.

In DNA form, the CDR3 reads TGTGCCAGCAGCCCAACGTTTTCCAAGCGAGGGAATGAGCAGTTCTTC. Encoded protein: CASSPTFSKRGNEQFF. The chain has TRBV14 and TRBJ2-1; the D gene is possibly TRBD2 (5 bases). The CDR3 totals 16 residues. The V gene's germline CDR1 is SGHDN and CDR2 FVKESK. Trimming shortened V by 4 bases and J by 7 bases, and 20 bases separated the two germline ends. Together with reference TRBV14 and TRBJ2-1, the CDR3 gives the full variable domain: EAGVTQFPSHSVIEKGQTVTLRCDPISGHDNLYWYRRVMGKEIKFLLHFVKESKQDESGMPNNRFLAERTGGTYSTLKVQPAELEDSGVYFCASSPTFSKRGNEQFFGPGTRLTVL.

CDR3 amino acids: CASSPTGTYEQYF. CDR3 nucleotides: TGTGCCAGCTCACCGACAGGGACCTACGAGCAGTACTTC. The chain combines TRBV18 with TRBJ2-7, with 7 bases that match TRBD1. Trimming took 3 bases from V and 2 from J; bases not matched to a gene: 1. The V gene's germline CDR1 is KGHSH and CDR2 LQKENI. This CDR3 contains 13 residues.

The rearrangement joins TRBV3-1 (or the pseudogene TRBV3-2) to TRBJ2-3; D is possibly TRBD2 (6 bases). V shed 5 bases and J shed 15 bases, with 18 bases lying between them. CDR3 length: 12 amino acids. In germline, CDR1 is LGHDT, CDR2 YNNKEL (reference sequence). The CDR3 DNA is TGTGCCAGCAGCGGTCCGGGACTCCCGCGTTATTTT. It encodes CASSGPGLPRYF.

The genes are TRBV7-8 and TRBJ2-1; 7 bases align to TRBD2. Looked up from germline, CDR1 is SGHVS and CDR2 is FQNEAQ. Trimming took 0 bases from V and 3 from J; bases not matched to a gene: 17. The CDR3 is made up of 20 amino acids. The CDR3 coding sequence is TGTGCCAGCAGCTTAGCCCATCACAGTGGGTTGGGGGACTACTACAATGAGCAGTTCTTC. Its protein is CASSLAHHSGLGDYYNEQFF.

This chain links TRBV7-8 with TRBJ2-1; D gene uncertain. The CDR3 totals 14 residues. V dropped 0 bases and J dropped 9 bases, with 12 bases sitting between them. CDR1 and CDR2 (germline): SGHVS, FQNEAQ. The CDR3 reads CASSLAPSVGEQFF. DNA for the CDR3: TGTGCCAGCAGCTTAGCGCCCAGCGTGGGTGAGCAGTTCTTC.

V usage is TRBV6-5 and J usage is TRBJ2-3, with unresolved D. Per the germline V gene, CDR1 is MNHEY and CDR2 is SVGAGI. CDR3 length equals 12 residues. V gave up 6 bases and J gave up 6 bases, with 10 bases separating them. CDR3 sequence reads: CASRNSADTQYF. For the CDR3, the DNA is TGTGCCAGCAGAAACTCTGCGGATACGCAGTATTTT.

The rearrangement joins TRBV30 to TRBJ1-2; tentatively, D is TRBD1 (6 bases). V was cut by 0 bases and J by 8 bases, with 13 bases left in between. Germline CDR1 is GTSNPN and CDR2 is SVGIG (reference sequence). This CDR3 is 13 amino acids long. The CDR3 bases are TGTGCCTGGAGTGTACAGGGCTCGAGAGGCTACACCTTC. This gives the protein CAWSVQGSRGYTF.

The chain is built from TRBV5-4 and TRBJ1-1, with 11 bases identical to TRBD1. J was trimmed by 7 bases and V by 2 bases; bases with no gene match: 4. Germline V CDR1 and CDR2: SGHNT, YYREEE (reference sequence). This CDR3 is 14 amino acids long. DNA for the CDR3: TGTGCCAGCAGCTTTGGACAGGGGGCAAGTGAAGCTTTCTTT. Its translation: CASSFGQGASEAFF.

V gene TRBV21-1 combines with J gene TRBJ1-2. TRBV21-1 corresponds to a pseudogene. This CDR3 contains 15 residues. CDR3 protein: CASSNQAGSNYGYTF. The CDR3 DNA follows: TGTGCCAGCAGCAACCAAGCGGGCAGCAACTATGGCTACACCTTC.

The rearrangement links TRBV4-1 to TRBJ1-1, with D unresolved. V lost 2 bases and J lost 0, with 13 bases in between. CDR3 length: 16 amino acids. The V gene's germline CDR1 is MGHRA and CDR2 YSYEKL. The CDR3 reads CASSQRSQVMNTEAFF. The CDR3, as DNA: TGCGCCAGCAGCCAAAGAAGCCAGGTTATGAACACTGAAGCTTTCTTT.

This sequence joins TRBV10-3 and TRBJ1-5, with 10 bases fitting TRBD1. There are 15 residues in the CDR3. With 10 bases clipped from V and 5 bases from J, the junction kept 11 bases outside the gene matches. Per the germline V gene, CDR1 is ENHRY and CDR2 is SYGVKD. The CDR3 DNA follows: TGTGCCACCTGGCAGGGACAGGGGTACGATCAGCCCCAGCATTTT. Protein product: CATWQGQGYDQPQHF.

The chain joins TRBV3-1 (or the pseudogene TRBV3-2) to TRBJ1-1; D gene uncertain. Trimming cost V 3 bases and J 4 bases, with 9 bases left between them. Germline V gene lookup returns CDR1 LGHDT and CDR2 YNNKEL (reference sequence). CDR3 length equals 13 residues. CDR3: CASSHTPGTEAFF. CDR3 DNA sequence: TGTGCCAGCAGCCATACCCCCGGCACTGAAGCTTTCTTT.

The chain recombines TRBV28 with TRBJ2-2; 9 positions agree with TRBD2. Losses at the gene ends were 1 base for V and 7 bases for J; bases not matched to a gene: 7. Germline values: CDR1 MDHEN, CDR2 SYDVKM. The CDR3 consists of 16 residues. In nucleotides, the CDR3 is TGTGCCAGCAGTTTATCTAGCGGGGTGAAACTCGGGGAGCTGTTTTTT. It yields the protein CASSLSSGVKLGELFF.

This clone was counted between two and nine times. V and J are TRBV25-1 and TRBJ1-5; TRBD1 agrees at 7 bases. The V and J ends lost 6 bases and 1 base, in that order; junction bases with no gene match: 3. The CDR3 length is 14 residues. The V gene's germline CDR1 is MGHDK and CDR2 SYGVNS. CDR3 in amino acids: CASSVTGSNQPQHF. In nucleotides, the CDR3 is TGTGCCAGCAGCGTGACAGGGAGCAATCAGCCCCAGCATTTT. Together with reference TRBV25-1 and TRBJ1-5, the CDR3 gives the full variable domain: EADIYQTPRYLVIGTGKKITLECSQTMGHDKMYWYQQDPGMELHLIHYSYGVNSTEKGDLSSESTVSRIRTEHFPLTLESARPSHTSQYLCASSVTGSNQPQHFGDGTRLSIL.